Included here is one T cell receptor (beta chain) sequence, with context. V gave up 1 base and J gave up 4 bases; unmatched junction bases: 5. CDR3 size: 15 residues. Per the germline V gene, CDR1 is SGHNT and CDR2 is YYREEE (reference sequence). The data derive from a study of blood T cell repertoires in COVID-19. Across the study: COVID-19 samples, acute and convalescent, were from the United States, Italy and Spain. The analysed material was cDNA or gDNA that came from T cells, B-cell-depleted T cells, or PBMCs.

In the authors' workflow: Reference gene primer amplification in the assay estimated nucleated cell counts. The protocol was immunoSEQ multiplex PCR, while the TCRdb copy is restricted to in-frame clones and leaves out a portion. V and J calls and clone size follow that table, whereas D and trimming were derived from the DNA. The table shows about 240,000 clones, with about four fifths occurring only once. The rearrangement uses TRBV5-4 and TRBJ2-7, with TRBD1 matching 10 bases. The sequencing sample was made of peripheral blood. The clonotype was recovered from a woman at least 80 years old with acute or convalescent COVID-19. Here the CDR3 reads CASSLRTGGLYEQYF. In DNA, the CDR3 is TGTGCCAGCAGCTTGAGGACAGGGGGTCTTTACGAGCAGTACTTC. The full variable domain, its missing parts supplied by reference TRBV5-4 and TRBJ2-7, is ETGVTQSPTHLIKTRGQQVTLRCSSQSGHNTVSWYQQALGQGPQFIFQYYREEENGRGNFPPRFSGLQFPNYSSELNVNALELDDSALYLCASSLRTGGLYEQYFGPGTRLTVT.